A selection of T cell receptor beta chains follows, all from one sample in a study of shared T cell receptors in the human thymus. This table comes from immunoSEQ multiplex PCR, and its TCRdb copy is limited to in-frame clones, with some not included. This sample has hundreds of thousands of clones, with around 78% found just once. These data also featured in a second study, about human thymus T cells.

The sequencing input was thymocytes. These receptor sequences come from a boy under three years old with a congenital heart defect. CDR3s include the opening cysteine and the closing phenylalanine or tryptophan. Fields, in order: J gene, clone size, CDR3 length, D gene, V gene, CDR3 protein, CDR3 DNA. D genes are given only for firm matches. Rows may omit the clone size; those that give it use once, few, many or a size class.

>TRBJ1-1|-|13|TRBD1|TRBV19
CASTPGGRTEAFF
TGTGCCAGTACGCCAGGGGGCAGGACTGAAGCTTTCTTT
>TRBJ2-5|-|19|TRBD1|TRBV27
CASRPWDRGGTGAPETQYF
TGTGCCAGCCGCCCTTGGGACAGGGGTGGGACGGGGGCCCCCGAGACCCAGTACTTC
>TRBJ2-7|-|18|TRBD2|TRBV5-4
CASTLRPTSGRENYEQYF
TGTGCCAGCACCCTTCGGCCTACTAGCGGGAGGGAGAACTACGAGCAGTACTTC
>TRBJ2-7|-|15|TRBD2|TRBV11-2
CASSPPSGRGYEQYF
TGTGCCAGCAGCCCCCCTAGCGGGAGAGGATACGAGCAGTACTTC
>TRBJ1-3|-|16|-|TRBV5-1
CASSRTAQISGNTIYF
TGCGCCAGCAGCCGGACAGCCCAAATTTCTGGAAACACCATATATTTT
>TRBJ1-5|-|15|TRBD1|TRBV19
CASGEGGHSNQPQHF
TGTGCCAGTGGAGAAGGGGGCCATAGCAATCAGCCCCAGCATTTT
>TRBJ2-3|-|14|-|TRBV15
CATSPLRGRDTQYF
TGTGCCACCAGCCCTCTACGGGGTAGAGATACGCAGTATTTT
>TRBJ2-3|-|18|TRBD2|TRBV5-1
CASSWGGLAGRPIWTQYF
TGCGCCAGCAGCTGGGGCGGACTAGCGGGACGACCAATTTGGACGCAGTATTTT
>TRBJ2-7|-|16|TRBD1|TRBV29-1
CSVEDGVGTGAYEQYF
TGCAGCGTTGAAGATGGCGTAGGGACAGGGGCCTACGAGCAGTACTTC
>TRBJ2-7|-|15|-|TRBV14
CASSQDRRSSYEQYF
TGTGCCAGCAGCCAAGACAGGAGGAGCTCCTACGAGCAGTACTTC
>TRBJ2-3|-|15|-|TRBV25-1
CASSEDPGRTDTQYF
TGTGCCAGCAGTGAAGACCCAGGTCGCACAGATACGCAGTATTTT
>TRBJ1-5|-|13|TRBD1|TRBV19
CASRTGVSQPQHF
TGTGCCAGCAGGACAGGGGTCAGTCAGCCCCAGCATTTT
>TRBJ1-2|-|15|TRBD1|TRBV18
CASSPPTTGVLGYTF
TGTGCCAGCTCACCACCTACCACAGGGGTGCTGGGCTACACCTTC
>TRBJ2-7|-|14|TRBD2|TRBV5-4
CASSCESGRVEQYF
TGTGCCAGCAGCTGCGAAAGCGGGAGGGTCGAGCAGTACTTC
>TRBJ2-3|-|15|-|TRBV6-4
CASSVLPSKADTQYF
TGTGCCAGCAGTGTATTGCCTAGCAAGGCAGATACGCAGTATTTT
>TRBJ2-7|few|17|-|TRBV25-1
CASSASPPGTQGREQYF
TGTGCCAGCAGTGCCTCACCCCCCGGGACACAGGGTCGGGAGCAGTACTTC
>TRBJ1-5|-|16|-|TRBV4-2
CASSPRQGPSNQPQHF
TGTGCCAGCAGCCCCAGGCAGGGCCCTAGCAATCAGCCCCAGCATTTT
>TRBJ1-1|-|15|-|TRBV5-4
CARGSQGSDMTEAFF
TGTGCCAGGGGGTCCCAGGGGAGCGATATGACTGAAGCTTTCTTT
>TRBJ1-5|-|14|-|TRBV4-2
CASSQDASNQPQHF
TGTGCCAGCAGCCAAGATGCCAGTAATCAGCCCCAGCATTTT
>TRBJ2-7|-|14|TRBD1|TRBV5-1
CASSFGTGVGEQYF
TGCGCCAGCAGCTTCGGGACAGGGGTCGGGGAGCAGTACTTC
>TRBJ1-3|-|17|-|TRBV11-2
CASSLDPQVGSGNTIYF
TGTGCCAGCAGCTTAGACCCCCAGGTTGGCTCTGGAAACACCATATATTTT
>TRBJ2-7|-|13|TRBD2|TRBV30
CAWSSWGGYEQYF
TGTGCCTGGAGTAGTTGGGGGGGTTACGAGCAGTACTTC
>TRBJ2-3|few|17|TRBD2|TRBV5-6
CASSQRERDLNTDTQYF
TGTGCCAGCAGCCAGCGCGAGCGGGATCTGAACACAGATACGCAGTATTTT
>TRBJ2-7|-|15|TRBD1|TRBV12-5
CASGLEGQCSYEQYF
TGTGCTAGTGGTTTGGAGGGACAGTGCTCCTACGAGCAGTACTTC
>TRBJ2-1|-|15|TRBD2|TRBV4-3
CASSHSGSSYNEQFF
TGCGCCAGCAGCCACAGCGGGAGCTCCTACAATGAGCAGTTCTTC
>TRBJ2-7|-|14|TRBD2|TRBV15
CATSKRLAGLEQYF
TGTGCCACCAGCAAACGCCTAGCGGGGCTCGAGCAGTACTTC
>TRBJ2-3|few|16|TRBD2|TRBV11-3
CASSLPLAGTTDTQYF
TGTGCCAGCAGCTTACCCTTAGCGGGAACCACAGATACGCAGTATTTT
>TRBJ2-7|-|14|-|TRBV27
CASSLRDTPYEQYF
TGTGCCAGCAGTTTAAGGGACACCCCTTACGAGCAGTACTTC
>TRBJ2-5|-|14|-|TRBV30
CAWSVIGHSETQYF
TGTGCCTGGAGTGTAATTGGTCACTCGGAGACCCAGTACTTC
>TRBJ1-1|-|16|-|TRBV5-4
CASSLVPGGRITEAFF
TGTGCCAGCAGCTTGGTTCCAGGAGGTAGAATCACTGAAGCTTTCTTT
>TRBJ1-2|once|15|-|TRBV4-3
CASSQERFGGYGYTF
TGCGCCAGCAGCCAAGAGAGGTTCGGGGGCTATGGCTACACCTTC
>TRBJ1-1|-|13|-|TRBV28
CASGGLGNTEAFF
TGTGCCAGCGGCGGACTGGGGAACACTGAAGCTTTCTTT
>TRBJ2-7|-|16|TRBD2|TRBV10-2
CASSERLAGGKCEQYF
TGCGCCAGCAGTGAGAGGCTAGCGGGAGGGAAATGCGAGCAGTACTTC
>TRBJ1-5|-|17|TRBD1|TRBV5-1
CASSLPFRTGGNQPQHF
TGCGCCAGCAGCTTGCCCTTCCGGACAGGGGGCAATCAGCCCCAGCATTTT
>TRBJ2-3|-|18|TRBD2|TRBV28
CASSPLRGRAVGTDTQYF
TGTGCCAGCAGCCCCCTGCGCGGGAGGGCTGTGGGCACAGATACGCAGTATTTT
>TRBJ2-7|-|17|TRBD2|TRBV7-2
CASSCRPGTSGLLEQYF
TGTGCCAGCAGTTGCCGACCCGGGACTAGCGGCCTATTGGAGCAGTACTTC
>TRBJ2-2|once|17|TRBD2|TRBV7-9
CASSGKVSGSQTGELFF
TGTGCCAGCAGCGGTAAGGTCAGCGGGAGTCAAACCGGGGAGCTGTTTTTT
>TRBJ2-1|-|15|TRBD2|TRBV19
CATCHETSGKGEQFF
TGTGCCACCTGCCACGAGACTAGCGGGAAGGGTGAGCAGTTCTTC
>TRBJ1-3|few|13|TRBD1|TRBV5-4
CASSTQGANTIYF
TGTGCCAGCAGCACACAGGGGGCGAACACCATATATTTT
>TRBJ2-1|few|17|-|TRBV13
CASSFAGTGKSYNEQFF
TGTGCCAGCAGCTTCGCGGGCACGGGGAAATCCTACAATGAGCAGTTCTTC
>TRBJ2-3|-|19|TRBD1|TRBV28
CASSATLPGQGVRTDTQYF
TGTGCCAGCAGTGCAACCCTACCGGGACAGGGTGTGCGCACAGATACGCAGTATTTT
>TRBJ1-4|once|13|-|TRBV30
CAWSRATNEKLFF
TGTGCCTGGAGCAGGGCAACTAATGAAAAACTGTTTTTT
>TRBJ2-7|-|14|TRBD2|TRBV27
CASSDGTSGYEQYF
TGTGCCAGCAGTGACGGGACTAGCGGCTACGAGCAGTACTTC
>TRBJ2-7|few|15|-|TRBV6-5
CASSYSCGALRWQYF
TGTGCCAGCAGTTACTCATGCGGGGCCCTTCGGTGGCAGTACTTC
>TRBJ2-7|-|17|TRBD1|TRBV4-3
CASSQERQGDIPYEQYF
TGCGCCAGCAGCCAAGAAAGACAGGGAGATATTCCCTACGAGCAGTACTTC
>TRBJ2-1|-|18|TRBD2|TRBV9
CASSPRLGLAGQGNEQFF
TGTGCCAGCAGTCCCCGATTAGGACTAGCGGGACAAGGGAATGAGCAGTTCTTC
>TRBJ2-4|-|15|TRBD2|TRBV2
CASSEWGLASHIQYF
TGTGCCAGCAGTGAATGGGGACTAGCGTCCCACATTCAGTACTTC
>TRBJ2-2|-|12|-|TRBV7-8
CASSHRGGELFF
TGTGCCAGCAGCCACCGGGGCGGGGAGCTGTTTTTT
>TRBJ2-2|-|14|-|TRBV7-3
CASSAGGNTGELFF
TGTGCCAGCAGCGCCGGGGGGAACACCGGGGAGCTGTTTTTT
>TRBJ2-1|-|15|TRBD2|TRBV5-1
CASSPSGRGYNEQFF
TGCGCCAGCAGCCCTAGCGGGAGGGGGTACAATGAGCAGTTCTTC